Following are 12 T cell receptor beta chains from one sample sequenced in a study of T cells after yellow fever vaccination. One entry per CDR3 protein results from TCRdb running MiXCR on the 5' RACE reads. In the table there are a few hundred thousand distinct CDR3 sequences, about a sixth of which are singletons. Specimen: PBMCs, collected 4 to 5 days after the first yellow fever vaccination. These receptors were collected from a man between 18 and 35 years old who received the YFV17D yellow fever vaccine.

This clonotype has just a few counts. CDR3 sequence reads: CAISESGGADRYNEQFF. CDR3 DNA sequence: TGTGCCATCAGTGAGTCGGGGGGGGCAGATCGGTACAATGAGCAGTTCTTC. This rearrangement joins TRBV10-3 to TRBJ2-1, with D possibly matching TRBD2 (7 bases). The CDR3 contains 17 residues. V lost 0 bases, J lost 4 bases, and 16 bases lay in between. Per the germline V gene, CDR1 is ENHRY and CDR2 is SYGVKD.

The count of this clonotype is one. This chain uses TRBV7-3 with TRBJ2-1; a weak D match, TRBD2 (6 bases). The CDR3 sequence is 12 residues long. CDR1 SGHTA and CDR2 FQGTGA come from the germline V gene. The V end lost 5 bases, the J end lost 12 bases, and 14 bases lay between the germline ends. The chain's CDR3 is CASSPSGDRQFF. For the CDR3, the DNA is TGTGCCAGCAGCCCCTCGGGAGACAGGCAGTTCTTC. Full variable domain (outside the CDR3, taken from reference TRBV7-3 and TRBJ2-1): GAGVSQTPSNKVTEKGKYVELRCDPISGHTALYWYRQSLGQGPEFLIYFQGTGAADDSGLPNDRFFAVRPEGSVSTLKIQRTERGDSAVYLCASSPSGDRQFFGPGTRLTVL.

This clonotype has just a few counts. The gene calls are TRBV5-1 and TRBJ2-1; TRBD1 aligns across 7 bases. With V trimmed by 6 bases and J by 1 base, 1 base remained unmatched. Germline-derived CDR1 and CDR2 are SGHRS and YFSETQ. This CDR3 contains 13 residues. The CDR3 DNA follows: TGCGCCAGCATGGGACAGTCCTACAATGAGCAGTTCTTC. Residues: CASMGQSYNEQFF. Full variable domain (rest looked up from reference TRBV5-1 and TRBJ2-1): KAGVTQTPRYLIKTRGQQVTLSCSPISGHRSVSWYQQTPGQGLQFLFEYFSETQRNKGNFPGRFSGRQFSNSRSEMNVSTLELGDSALYLCASMGQSYNEQFFGPGTRLTVL.

Only a few counts were recorded for this clonotype. V gene TRBV2 combines with J gene TRBJ2-7, with D perhaps TRBD2 (6 bases). This CDR3 region has 13 residues. The V gene's germline CDR1 is SNHLY and CDR2 FYNNEI. The V and J ends lost 8 bases and 1 base respectively, with 12 bases between them. The CDR3 DNA follows: TGTGCCAGCGGAGGGACTCCTTCCTACGAGCAGTACTTC. This codes for CASGGTPSYEQYF.

This clonotype was found a few times. V usage is TRBV5-1 and J usage is TRBJ1-5; 7 bases match TRBD1. The V gene's germline CDR1 is SGHRS and CDR2 YFSETQ. There are 14 residues in the CDR3. J gave up 8 bases and V 4 bases, and 9 bases lay outside the gene matches. The CDR3 bases are TGCGCCAGCAGCCCACAGGGGCCGGGGGAGCCCCAGCATTTT. Translated, it gives CASSPQGPGEPQHF.

V and J are TRBV24-1 and TRBJ1-5; the match to TRBD1 covers 7 bases. The CDR3 is 15 residues long. V lost 4 bases to trimming and J lost 6 bases; unmatched junction nucleotides: 8. Germline V gives CDR1 KGHDR, CDR2 SFDVKD. DNA for the CDR3: TGTGCCACCAGTGAATATACAGGGGTGGGTCAGCCCCAGCATTTT. Protein: CATSEYTGVGQPQHF.

The chain recombines TRBV4-1 with TRBJ2-3, with TRBD1 matching over 10 bases. The CDR3 contains 17 residues. Germline lookup yields CDR1 MGHRA and CDR2 YSYEKL. V was pared by 1 base and J by 0 bases, with 4 bases of the junction left unmatched. CDR3 DNA: TGCGCCAGCAGCCAAGTTGGGACAGGGGCTAGCACAGATACGCAGTATTTT. Protein: CASSQVGTGASTDTQYF.

This clonotype was recorded a few times. Written as DNA, the CDR3 is TGTGCCTGGACAGGGCCAAACCAAGAGACCCAGTACTTC. Its translation: CAWTGPNQETQYF. This chain connects TRBV30 to TRBJ2-5; tentatively, D is TRBD1 (5 bases). The germline V gene encodes CDR1 GTSNPN and CDR2 SVGIG (reference sequence). V was trimmed by 4 bases and J by 0 bases, leaving 9 bases between them. The CDR3 has 13 amino acids.

V and J are TRBV20-1 and TRBJ2-1; TRBD2 might be the D (6 bases). Per the germline V gene, CDR1 is DFQATT and CDR2 is SNEGSKA (reference sequence). The CDR3 is 16 amino acids. V lost 0 bases and J 0 bases, leaving 12 bases between the germline ends. This CDR3 is CSAREVAGSSYNEQFF. The CDR3 nucleotides are TGCAGTGCTAGAGAGGTGGCGGGGAGCTCCTACAATGAGCAGTTCTTC.

This clonotype occurred a few times. V gene TRBV10-3 combines with J gene TRBJ2-1; tentative D call: TRBD2 (6 bases). Trimming removed 0 bases from V and 6 bases from J, with 12 bases in between. The CDR3 is 15 amino acids. CDR1 is ENHRY, CDR2 SYGVKD, per germline. The CDR3 sequence: CAISESGGRGNEQFF. CDR3 nucleotide sequence: TGTGCCATCAGTGAGTCCGGGGGAAGGGGCAATGAGCAGTTCTTC.

This clonotype showed up just a few times. This chain uses TRBV7-2 with TRBJ1-2, with a possible D match to TRBD1 (6 bases). V lost 1 base and J lost 4, with 16 bases in between. The CDR3 totals 16 residues. Germline values: CDR1 SGHTA, CDR2 FQGNSA. CDR3 loop: CASSLGNRAIVYGYTF. CDR3 coding DNA: TGTGCCAGCAGCTTAGGAAACAGGGCAATCGTCTATGGCTACACCTTC.

This clonotype occurred a few times. The chain joins TRBV7-8 to TRBJ1-6, with a possible D match to TRBD1 (6 bases). The CDR3 runs 15 residues. V shed 4 bases and J shed 7 bases, with 14 bases lying between them. Germline V gene lookup returns CDR1 SGHVS and CDR2 FQNEAQ. The CDR3: CASSSRRTANSPLHF. For the CDR3, the DNA is TGTGCCAGCAGCTCCCGGAGGACAGCCAATTCACCCCTCCACTTT.